This record concerns one TCR beta chain sequence. This sample was included in a study of cytomegalovirus exposure and HLA in healthy donors. Primers: 60 Vbeta forward and 13 Jbeta reverse. Produced via immunoSEQ multiplex PCR; TCRdb's table is partial and in-frame only. The table records over 150,000 clones, more than 60% of them present only once. The germline V gene has CDR1 MNHEY and CDR2 SMNVEV (reference sequence). V shed 2 bases and J shed 7 bases, with 9 bases lying between them. This CDR3 contains 14 residues. Specimen: PBMCs. The origin of this receptor is a man in his forties in good health and CMV-seronegative. J is TRBJ1-6 and V is TRBV27, with D tentatively TRBD1 (5 bases). Here the CDR3 DNA reads TGTGCCAGCAGTTTAATGGGGGGGAATTCACCCCTCCACTTT. It encodes CASSLMGGNSPLHF.